This T cell receptor (beta chain) was obtained from a study of identical twins. Whole-study results and caveats: Models underestimated out-of-frame TCR alpha sharing in monozygotic twins. Conclusions rested on cross-sectional statistics rather than following the same donors. Surplus twin overlap in beta out-of-frame sequences was less pronounced.

The sample holds a few counts of this clonotype. Antigen: not known. Unique molecular identifiers were present on the cDNA, and a universal primer site came from template switching. From the 5' RACE reads, TCRdb called clonotypes with MiXCR, one entry per CDR3 protein. There are around 670,000 distinct CDR3 sequences in the sample; 6% to 6.5% occur only once, and approximately 1.6% lies in the top ten. The sequencing sample was made of naive T cells sorted from blood. This sequence was found in a young man in good health.

Written as DNA, the CDR3 is TGTGCCAGCAGCTTATTCGATGGGGCCGCAGATACGCAGTATTTT. Translated, it gives CASSLFDGAADTQYF. The rearrangement uses TRBV7-9 and TRBJ2-3; D is possibly TRBD1 (5 bases). V lost 2 bases to trimming and J lost 4 bases, with 13 bases between them. CDR3 length: 15 residues. The germline V gene has CDR1 SEHNR and CDR2 FQNEAQ (reference sequence).